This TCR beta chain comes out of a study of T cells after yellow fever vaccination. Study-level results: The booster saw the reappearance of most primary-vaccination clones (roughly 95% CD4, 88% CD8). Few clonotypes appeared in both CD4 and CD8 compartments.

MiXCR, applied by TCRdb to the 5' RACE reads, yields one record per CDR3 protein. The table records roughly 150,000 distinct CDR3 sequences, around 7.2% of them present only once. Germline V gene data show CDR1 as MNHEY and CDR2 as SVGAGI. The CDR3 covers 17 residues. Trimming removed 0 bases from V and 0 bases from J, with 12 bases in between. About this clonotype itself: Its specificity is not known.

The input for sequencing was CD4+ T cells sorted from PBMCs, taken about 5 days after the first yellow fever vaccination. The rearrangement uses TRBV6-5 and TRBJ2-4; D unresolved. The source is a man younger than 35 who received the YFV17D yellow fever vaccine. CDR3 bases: TGTGCCAGCAGTTACTCGGACGTCGCTTTAGCCAAAAACATTCAGTACTTC. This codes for CASSYSDVALAKNIQYF.